These 22 T cell receptor beta chains were all obtained from the same sample, sequenced in a study of blood T cell repertoires in COVID-19. The method was immunoSEQ multiplex PCR; TCRdb's version includes in-frame clones alone and lacks a portion of them. The top ten hold more than 6.5% of the sample, which has 110,000 to 150,000 clones, 80% to 85% seen once. Material: peripheral blood. The receptors here all came from a human donor in a cohort sampled during active COVID-19.

The J gene is TRBJ2-1, the V gene TRBV11-2; D perhaps matches TRBD2 (6 bases). Germline V lookup: CDR1 SGHAT, CDR2 FQNNGV. There are 15 residues in the CDR3. Trimming cost V 4 bases and J 7 bases, with 17 bases left between them. CDR3 residues: CASSSGGGILNEQFF. The DNA for the CDR3 is TGTGCCAGCAGCTCCGGTGGCGGGATTTTGAATGAGCAGTTCTTC. The variable domain in full, completed from reference TRBV11-2 and TRBJ2-1, reads EAGVAQSPRYKIIEKRQSVAFWCNPISGHATLYWYQQILGQGPKLLIQFQNNGVVDDSQLPKDRFSAERLKGVDSTLKIQPAKLEDSAVYLCASSSGGGILNEQFFGPGTRLTVL.

This chain links TRBV18 with TRBJ2-2; TRBD2 might be the D (6 bases). V was shortened by 3 bases and J by 1 base, with 12 bases between the two germline ends. CDR3 length equals 16 residues. Germline V gene lookup returns CDR1 KGHSH and CDR2 LQKENI. In DNA, the CDR3 is TGTGCCAGCTCACCGGGGGGAATTATGAACACCGGGGAGCTGTTTTTT. It translates to CASSPGGIMNTGELFF. Full variable domain (remainder filled in from reference TRBV18 and TRBJ2-2): NAGVMQNPRHLVRRRGQEARLRCSPMKGHSHVYWYRQLPEEGLKFMVYLQKENIIDESGMPKERFSAEFPKEGPSILRIQQVVRGDSAAYFCASSPGGIMNTGELFFGEGSRLTVL.

V is TRBV6-6 and J is TRBJ2-7; D gene unclear. The length of the CDR3 is 13 residues. Trimming pared 0 bases from V and 1 base from J, leaving 4 bases between. Germline V lookup: CDR1 MNHNY, CDR2 SVGAGI (reference sequence). The CDR3 coding sequence is TGTGCCAGCAGTTACTCGAGGTCCTACGAGCAGTACTTC. It is translated as CASSYSRSYEQYF.

V usage is TRBV28 and J usage is TRBJ2-5, with a tentative D call TRBD1 (5 bases). Germline loops: CDR1 MDHEN, CDR2 SYDVKM. The CDR3 length is 13 residues. CDR3 amino acids: CAGGRVNQETQYF. The CDR3 bases are TGTGCTGGCGGCAGGGTCAACCAAGAGACCCAGTACTTC.

This clone was observed a single time. The chain recombines TRBV5-4 with TRBJ2-1; no definite D call. This CDR3 has 12 amino acids. Trimming shortened V by 4 bases and J by 5 bases, and 7 bases separated the two germline ends. From germline, CDR1 is SGHNT and CDR2 YYREEE (reference sequence). DNA of the CDR3: TGTGCCAGCAGCCACCCTAACAATGAGCAGTTCTTC. It specifies CASSHPNNEQFF.

This clone occurred a few times. The rearrangement joins TRBV28 to TRBJ1-2, with TRBD1 identical over 10 bases. Germline CDR1 and CDR2: MDHEN and SYDVKM. This CDR3 is built from 18 residues. The V gene end was trimmed by 4 bases and the J gene end by 1 base; junction bases not matched to a gene: 12. The CDR3 protein is CASSSPGQGSPHNYGYTF. The CDR3 DNA sequence: TGTGCCAGCAGTTCACCGGGACAGGGGTCACCCCATAACTATGGCTACACCTTC.

The CDR3, as DNA: TGTGCCAGCAGCCACTCGGAAGGGAGCTCCTACGAGCAGTACTTC. Translated: CASSHSEGSSYEQYF. The chain couples TRBV27 to TRBJ2-7; TRBD2 is a possible D gene (5 bases). The CDR3 extends over 15 amino acids. Germline CDR1 MNHEY, CDR2 SMNVEV (reference sequence). V lost 6 bases and J 0 bases, leaving 15 bases between the germline ends.

This chain joins TRBV21-1 and TRBJ2-7; the table's D gene call, TRBD2, was not cross checked with the DNA. TRBV21-1 is shown as a pseudogene. CDR3 length: 14 residues. The CDR3 loop reads CASSLSGSVYEQYF. CDR3 nucleotide sequence: TGTGCCAGCAGCTTAAGCGGGAGCGTCTACGAGCAGTACTTC.

The V and J genes are TRBV18 and TRBJ2-5; 9 bases fit TRBD2. This CDR3 has 16 amino acids. The germline V gene encodes CDR1 KGHSH and CDR2 LQKENI. The J segment lost 5 bases and the V segment lost 1 base, leaving 8 bases of the junction unmatched. CDR3 bases: TGTGCCAGCTCACCACGGATGGGCGGGAGGGACGAGACCCAGTACTTC. Protein: CASSPRMGGRDETQYF.

The chain is built from TRBV9 and TRBJ2-1; possibly TRBD1 for D (5 bases). The CDR3 has 12 amino acids. Trimming took off 5 bases at V and 8 bases at J, with 11 bases between the two ends. Germline CDR1 and CDR2: SGDLS and YYNGEE. The CDR3 region has the DNA TGTGCCAGCAGTGTCTGGGGCTATGAGCAGTTCTTC. It encodes CASSVWGYEQFF.

CDR3 residues: CASLVGQGYEQYF. The CDR3 coding sequence is TGTGCCAGCTTGGTAGGACAGGGCTACGAGCAGTACTTC. The V gene is TRBV28, the J gene TRBJ2-7; 8 nucleotides align to TRBD1. The V segment lost 8 bases and the J segment 3 bases; nucleotides outside the gene matches: 6. The CDR3 runs to 13 residues. CDR1 and CDR2 from the germline V gene are MDHEN and SYDVKM.

The rearrangement links TRBV4-2 to TRBJ2-5, with D possibly matching TRBD2 (7 bases). The germline CDR1 and CDR2 sequences are LGHNA and YNFKEQ. Between the trimmed V and J ends, which lost 0 bases and 4 bases, there was a span of 12 bases. The CDR3 has 15 residues. CDR3 sequence: CASSQDNREGETQYF. DNA for the CDR3: TGTGCCAGCAGCCAAGACAACAGGGAGGGAGAGACCCAGTACTTC.

This clone is a singleton in its sample. The CDR3 DNA is TGTGCCACCAGTGATCTGGGCAGGGGGCAGGATGAGCAGTTCTTC. It encodes CATSDLGRGQDEQFF. V usage is TRBV24-1 and J usage is TRBJ2-1; TRBD1 matches at 8 bases. Germline CDR1 is KGHDR and CDR2 is SFDVKD. Unmatched junction bases numbered 8, after V lost 3 bases and J lost 8 bases. The CDR3 length is 15 residues.

This sequence joins TRBV9 and TRBJ1-4; D is perhaps TRBD1 (5 bases). The V and J ends lost 4 bases and 7 bases respectively, with 14 bases between them. Per germline, CDR1 SGDLS and CDR2 YYNGEE. CDR3 length equals 14 residues. The CDR3 coding sequence is TGTGCCAGCAGCCCGGGACTTGCGGCTGAAAAACTGTTTTTT. It yields the protein CASSPGLAAEKLFF. Supplemented by reference TRBV9 and TRBJ1-4, the full variable domain reads DSGVTQTPKHLITATGQRVTLRCSPRSGDLSVYWYQQSLDQGLQFLIQYYNGEERAKGNILERFSAQQFPDLHSELNLSSLELGDSALYFCASSPGLAAEKLFFGSGTQLSVL.

This clone came up a few times. This CDR3 reads CASSFDRGSTQYF. For the CDR3, the DNA is TGTGCCAGCAGCTTCGACAGGGGTTCGACCCAGTACTTC. The chain combines TRBV7-3 with TRBJ2-5, with 8 bases matching TRBD1. From germline, CDR1 is SGHTA and CDR2 FQGTGA. This CDR3 has 13 amino acids. V trimming: 3 bases; J trimming: 7 bases; junction bases outside the gene matches: 4.

The J gene is TRBJ2-7, the V gene TRBV7-9, with D possibly being TRBD2 (5 bases). Germline assignment: CDR1 SEHNR and CDR2 FQNEAQ (reference sequence). CDR3 size: 13 residues. V lost 2 bases to trimming and J lost 7 bases, with 12 bases between them. The CDR3 DNA reads TGTGCCAGCAGCTTAAAGGCCGAGGGAGAGCAGTACTTC. Translated, it gives CASSLKAEGEQYF.

The chain joins TRBV6-1 to TRBJ1-5, with 7 bases identical to TRBD1. Germline-derived CDR1 and CDR2 are MNHNS and SASEGT. The CDR3 runs to 16 residues. Trimming at V came to 2 bases and at J to 6 bases, leaving 10 bases not matched to a gene. The CDR3 loop is CASSEFGRGVPQPQHF. The CDR3 DNA reads TGTGCCAGCAGTGAATTTGGCAGGGGGGTACCTCAGCCCCAGCATTTT.

V and J are TRBV29-1 and TRBJ2-6; D perhaps matches TRBD2 (6 bases). This CDR3 comprises 14 residues. The V gene lost 4 bases and the J gene lost 3 bases, with 10 bases spanning the gap. Looked up from germline, CDR1 is SQVTM and CDR2 is ANQGSEA. CDR3 residues: CSVGGVFGANVLTF. DNA for the CDR3: TGCAGCGTTGGCGGGGTGTTTGGGGCCAACGTCCTGACTTTC.

This rearrangement joins TRBV28 to TRBJ1-1; 7 bases match TRBD1. Germline trimming cut 1 base from V and 7 bases from J; bases unmatched to any gene: 6. There are 14 residues in the CDR3. Germline CDR1 MDHEN, CDR2 SYDVKM. The CDR3: CASSLSRGQVEAFF. CDR3 DNA: TGTGCCAGCAGTTTATCCCGTGGACAGGTTGAAGCTTTCTTT.

The rearrangement uses TRBV7-3 and TRBJ2-3, with 7 bases lining up with TRBD1. Germline V lookup: CDR1 SGHTA, CDR2 FQGTGA. J gave up 0 bases and V 0 bases, and 3 bases lay outside the gene matches. The CDR3 extends over 16 amino acids. The CDR3 region is CASSLTYRGSTDTQYF. CDR3 nucleotides: TGTGCCAGCAGCTTAACTTACAGGGGAAGCACAGATACGCAGTATTTT.

The chain links TRBV7-9 to TRBJ2-7; D may be TRBD2 (5 bases). The CDR3 has 14 residues. Germline V gene data show CDR1 as SEHNR and CDR2 as FQNEAQ (reference sequence). Trimming took off 3 bases at V and 1 base at J, with 10 bases between the two ends. The CDR3 DNA reads TGTGCCAGCAGCTTGGCCGGGGTTTCCTACGAGCAGTACTTC. As protein: CASSLAGVSYEQYF.

The sample holds a few counts of this clone. CDR3 residues: CASSLATGYGYGYTF. For the CDR3, the DNA is TGTGCCAGCAGCTTAGCGACAGGGTACGGGTATGGCTACACCTTC. This chain connects TRBV11-2 to TRBJ1-2, with TRBD1 matching over 7 bases. Germline CDR1 is SGHAT and CDR2 is FQNNGV. The V gene end was trimmed by 1 base and the J gene end by 5 bases; junction bases not matched to a gene: 7. This CDR3 is 15 amino acids long.